This entry lists 25 T cell receptor beta chains sequenced from one sample in a study of PD-L1 blockade in urothelial cancer. TCRdb keeps only in-frame clones here, not all; method: immunoSEQ multiplex PCR. The sample records 83,000 or so clones, over 65% being singletons. Time point: peripheral blood 6 weeks after treatment start. Sequenced here: PBMCs, sampled around atezolizumab (anti-PD-L1) treatment. The receptors come from a man between 70 and 80 years old with urothelial cancer.

This chain connects TRBV12-5 to TRBJ1-1; perhaps TRBD1 as D (6 bases). Germline CDR1 LGHNT, CDR2 FRNRAP. The CDR3 loop spans 12 amino acids. V shed 7 bases and J shed 1 base, with 7 bases lying between them. The CDR3 reads CASAQGNTEAFF. The CDR3 DNA reads TGTGCTAGTGCACAGGGGAACACTGAAGCTTTCTTT.

CDR3: CASSLTSGESSYNEQFF. The CDR3 DNA is TGTGCCAGCAGCTTGACTAGCGGGGAGAGCTCCTACAATGAGCAGTTCTTC. The chain combines TRBV7-3 with TRBJ2-1; 11 bases align to TRBD2. V dropped 3 bases and J dropped 0; count of bases not matched to a gene: 4. Germline CDR1 is SGHTA and CDR2 is FQGTGA. This CDR3 contains 17 residues.

This clone was seen a handful of times. The chain uses TRBV19 and TRBJ1-1; no definite D call. Germline assignment: CDR1 LNHDA and CDR2 SQIVND (reference sequence). CDR3 size: 16 residues. V lost 3 bases and J lost 5, with 19 bases in between. Here the CDR3 DNA reads TGTGCCAGTAGTATTGCCGCCGTGAGGGCAGATACTGAAGCTTTCTTT. It is translated as CASSIAAVRADTEAFF.

The chain joins TRBV10-1 to TRBJ2-2; the D gene is possibly TRBD1 (8 bases). Germline V CDR1 and CDR2: WNHNN, SYGVQD (reference sequence). Trimming pared 2 bases from V and 5 bases from J, leaving 12 bases between. The CDR3 is made up of 15 amino acids. This CDR3 is CASSEAQGGTGELFF. The CDR3, as DNA: TGCGCCAGCAGTGAGGCACAGGGGGGGACCGGGGAGCTGTTTTTT.

The table lists this clone with a count of one. V gene TRBV4-2 combines with J gene TRBJ2-1, with 8 positions matching TRBD1. CDR3 size: 19 residues. V gave up 1 base and J gave up 1 base; unmatched junction bases: 12. Germline assignment: CDR1 LGHNA and CDR2 YNFKEQ. As DNA, the CDR3 is TGTGCCAGCAGCCAAGTCTTTACACAGGGGGGTATGTCCTACAATGAGCAGTTCTTC. This encodes CASSQVFTQGGMSYNEQFF.

This rearrangement joins TRBV12-5 to TRBJ2-3, with 9 bases aligning to TRBD2. The CDR3 is 17 residues long. Germline V gene data show CDR1 as LGHNT and CDR2 as FRNRAP. The ends lost 2 bases at V and 2 bases at J; junction bases unmatched: 8. The CDR3 DNA reads as TGTGCTAGTGGTTTGAGGGGTAGCGGGGGTTTCACAGATACGCAGTATTTT. Encoded protein: CASGLRGSGGFTDTQYF.

This clone counts as medium-sized. The rearrangement joins TRBV7-9 to TRBJ1-6; D may be TRBD1 (5 bases). There are 14 residues in the CDR3. The V gene's germline CDR1 is SEHNR and CDR2 FQNEAQ (reference sequence). The V end lost 1 base, the J end lost 10 bases, and 11 bases lay between the germline ends. The chain's CDR3 is CASSLGTSNSPLHF. The CDR3 DNA sequence: TGTGCCAGCAGCTTAGGGACATCTAACTCACCCCTCCACTTT.

The V gene is TRBV30, the J gene TRBJ1-2; 7 nucleotides agree with TRBD1. V trimming: 4 bases; J trimming: 5 bases; junction bases outside the gene matches: 7. Germline V gene data show CDR1 as GTSNPN and CDR2 as SVGIG (reference sequence). This CDR3 comprises 13 residues. The CDR3 DNA is TGTGCCTGGAACGAAGGGGGCAATTATGGCTACACCTTC. This sequence encodes CAWNEGGNYGYTF.

V gene TRBV6-1 combines with J gene TRBJ1-2, with TRBD1 as a possible D gene (5 bases). The germline CDR1 and CDR2 sequences are MNHNS and SASEGT. The length of the CDR3 is 14 residues. Between the trimmed V and J ends, which lost 10 bases and 4 bases, there was a span of 19 bases. CDR3 loop: CATPEGPNGYGYTF. CDR3 DNA sequence: TGTGCCACCCCGGAGGGGCCCAACGGCTATGGCTACACCTTC.

This rearrangement joins TRBV20-1 to TRBJ1-2; TRBD1 might be the D (6 bases). The CDR3 spans 11 residues. Trimming took 5 bases from V and 8 from J, leaving 12 bases between them. The germline V gene encodes CDR1 DFQATT and CDR2 SNEGSKA (reference sequence). For the CDR3, the DNA is TGCAGTGCTTCTACAGGGCCGGGCTACACCTTC. Translating gives CSASTGPGYTF.

This sequence joins TRBV6-5 and TRBJ2-7; D possibly corresponds to TRBD1 (5 bases). CDR3 length equals 16 residues. V dropped 0 bases and J dropped 0 bases, with 12 bases sitting between them. Germline V gene lookup returns CDR1 MNHEY and CDR2 SVGAGI. The CDR3 DNA is TGTGCCAGCAGTTACTCGGGGCCGACCAGCTCCTACGAGCAGTACTTC. As protein: CASSYSGPTSSYEQYF.

As DNA, the CDR3 is TGTGCCAGCAGCCCAAGAGGGCTAGCGGGAACCACAGATACGCAGTATTTT. Translating gives CASSPRGLAGTTDTQYF. The J gene is TRBJ2-3, the V gene TRBV7-9; TRBD2 agrees at 9 bases. With V trimmed by 5 bases and J by 2 bases, 11 bases remained unmatched. Germline CDR1 SEHNR, CDR2 FQNEAQ (reference sequence). The CDR3 extends over 17 amino acids.

The chain employs TRBV9 and TRBJ1-2; 7 bases match TRBD1. The length of the CDR3 is 13 residues. V was pared by 2 bases and J by 8 bases, with 6 bases of the junction left unmatched. Germline loops: CDR1 SGDLS, CDR2 YYNGEE. CDR3 nucleotides: TGTGCCAGCAGCGTCGACAGGGCAGGGGGCTACACCTTC. Translation: CASSVDRAGGYTF.

This chain joins TRBV6-6 and TRBJ1-5, with D uncertain. This CDR3 spans 12 amino acids. Germline CDR1 MNHNY, CDR2 SVGAGI (reference sequence). Trimming pared 7 bases from V and 2 bases from J, leaving 6 bases between. CDR3 in amino acids: CASTQGNQPQHF. CDR3 bases: TGTGCCAGCACTCAGGGCAATCAGCCCCAGCATTTT.

The chain joins TRBV7-2 to TRBJ1-2; TRBD1 is a possible D gene (6 bases). The CDR3 has 14 residues. Germline-derived CDR1 and CDR2 are SGHTA and FQGNSA. Deletions cut 5 bases from V and 0 bases from J, with 10 bases between. CDR3 sequence reads: CASSPGQSNYGYTF. CDR3 nucleotides: TGTGCCAGCAGCCCTGGACAGTCTAACTATGGCTACACCTTC. Complete variable domain (other parts from reference TRBV7-2 and TRBJ1-2): GAGVSQSPSNKVTEKGKDVELRCDPISGHTALYWYRQSLGQGLEFLIYFQGNSAPDKSGLPSDRFSAERTGGSVSTLTIQRTQQEDSAVYLCASSPGQSNYGYTFGSGTRLTVV.

This rearrangement joins TRBV11-1 to TRBJ2-4, with 11 positions matching TRBD2. Germline-derived CDR1 and CDR2 are SGHAT and FQDESV (reference sequence). The CDR3 runs 14 residues. Trimming removed 4 bases from V and 5 bases from J; junction bases left unmatched: 1. The CDR3 DNA sequence: TGTGCCAGCAGCTCGGGACTAGCGGAAAACATTCAGTACTTC. Translating gives CASSSGLAENIQYF.

This chain connects TRBV25-1 to TRBJ2-7; D is unclear. The CDR3 spans 15 residues. In germline, CDR1 is MGHDK, CDR2 SYGVNS. Trimming removed 0 bases at V and 2 bases at J, with 11 bases between. CDR3 nucleotide sequence: TGTGCCAGCAGTGAATACGGCGGCTCCCCCTACGAGCAGTACTTC. Its translation is CASSEYGGSPYEQYF.

This sequence joins TRBV9 and TRBJ1-2, with 8 bases that match TRBD1. Germline V gene lookup returns CDR1 SGDLS and CDR2 YYNGEE. J was trimmed by 1 base and V by 4 bases; bases with no gene match: 3. The CDR3 length is 14 residues. This CDR3 reads CASSPGQDNYGYTF. As DNA, the CDR3 is TGTGCCAGCAGCCCGGGACAGGATAACTATGGCTACACCTTC.

V gene TRBV5-1 combines with J gene TRBJ2-5; no firm D call. This CDR3 has 15 residues. Germline assignment: CDR1 SGHRS and CDR2 YFSETQ. Trimming took 0 bases from V and 2 from J, leaving 11 bases between them. The DNA for the CDR3 is TGCGCCAGCAGCTTGGGAACTGAAGAACAAGAGACCCAGTACTTC. Residues: CASSLGTEEQETQYF.

The genes are TRBV7-6 and TRBJ2-1; D call uncertain. In germline, CDR1 is SGHVS, CDR2 FNYEAQ. There are 15 residues in the CDR3. Between the trimmed V and J ends, which lost 2 bases and 0 bases, there was a span of 8 bases. CDR3: CASSLMHSSYNEQFF. In DNA form, the CDR3 reads TGTGCCAGCAGCTTAATGCACAGCTCCTACAATGAGCAGTTCTTC.

The rearrangement links TRBV6-5 to TRBJ1-2, with D perhaps matching TRBD1 (5 bases). The CDR3 contains 15 residues. Trimming removed 1 base at V and 6 bases at J, with 15 bases between. Per the germline V gene, CDR1 is MNHEY and CDR2 is SVGAGI. Here the CDR3 reads CASSYLTQGDDGYTF. The CDR3 coding sequence is TGTGCCAGCAGTTACTTGACTCAGGGTGATGATGGCTACACCTTC.

V is TRBV9 and J is TRBJ2-1; TRBD1 might be the D (6 bases). Germline V gene lookup returns CDR1 SGDLS and CDR2 YYNGEE. This CDR3 comprises 15 residues. The ends were cut back, 2 bases at V and 12 bases at J, with 21 bases in the middle. The CDR3 DNA sequence: TGTGCCAGCAGCGTTTCCGGGACACCCATTGAAGGGCAGTTCTTC. This codes for CASSVSGTPIEGQFF.

A word on this clone: Relative to the germline gene, one junction end is altered; a read error may explain this. The CDR3 DNA follows: TGTGCCAGCAGCCTTGGACTAGCGGGCCCCAGTGGCAACTTC. Amino acid sequence: CASSLGLAGPSGNF. This chain uses TRBV5-4 with TRBJ2-5, with TRBD2 matching over 11 bases. The CDR3 spans 14 residues. Germline CDR1 is SGHNT and CDR2 is YYREEE (reference sequence).

The V call is TRBV4-1, the J call TRBJ2-3, with 11 bases that match TRBD2. Trimming took 4 bases from V and 2 from J; bases not matched to a gene: 5. The CDR3 length is 16 residues. Per the germline V gene, CDR1 is MGHRA and CDR2 is YSYEKL. This CDR3 is CASSPGTSGNTDTQYF. CDR3 nucleotide sequence: TGCGCCAGCAGCCCAGGGACTAGCGGCAACACAGATACGCAGTATTTT.

The chain couples TRBV4-2 to TRBJ2-2, with 9 bases matching TRBD2. The CDR3 spans 18 residues. In germline, CDR1 is LGHNA, CDR2 YNFKEQ. J gave up 1 base and V 3 bases, and 9 bases lay outside the gene matches. The CDR3, as DNA: TGTGCCAGCAGCCAGGCCATAGGAGCGGGAGGGAACACCGGGGAGCTGTTTTTT. Protein product: CASSQAIGAGGNTGELFF.